This T cell receptor beta chain was found in a study of OX40 agonist ivuxolimab in advanced cancers. As for the study in general: Patients' therapy was ivuxolimab, an antibody that acts as an agonist of OX40 (CD134). Age averaged about 60 years (range 23 to 79), and 82.7% were male. General study points: Dose levels from 0.1 to 3.0 mg/kg saw CD4+ and CD8+ blood T cells expand clonally by week 6. Antigen targets of the expanded peripheral T cells went undetermined.

CDR1 and CDR2 (germline): KGHSH, LQKENI. Trimming took 4 bases from V and 1 from J; bases not matched to a gene: 12. The CDR3 has 17 amino acids. TCRdb's copy holds only in-frame clones and misses some; the assay was immunoSEQ multiplex PCR. The sample includes some 19,000 clones, under 85% of them seen just once. About this clone itself: Antigen specificity is unknown.

This material consisted of CD4+ or CD8+ T cells sorted from blood, taken in a trial of the OX40 agonist ivuxolimab. V usage is TRBV18 and J usage is TRBJ1-2; 7 nucleotides line up with TRBD1. This TCR was sampled from an adult with an advanced solid tumor such as melanoma, head and neck, liver or kidney cancer. The CDR3 coding sequence is TGTGCCAGCTCACTTTCGGCAGGAGGGGGCCTTAACTATGGCTACACCTTC. Its protein is CASSLSAGGGLNYGYTF.